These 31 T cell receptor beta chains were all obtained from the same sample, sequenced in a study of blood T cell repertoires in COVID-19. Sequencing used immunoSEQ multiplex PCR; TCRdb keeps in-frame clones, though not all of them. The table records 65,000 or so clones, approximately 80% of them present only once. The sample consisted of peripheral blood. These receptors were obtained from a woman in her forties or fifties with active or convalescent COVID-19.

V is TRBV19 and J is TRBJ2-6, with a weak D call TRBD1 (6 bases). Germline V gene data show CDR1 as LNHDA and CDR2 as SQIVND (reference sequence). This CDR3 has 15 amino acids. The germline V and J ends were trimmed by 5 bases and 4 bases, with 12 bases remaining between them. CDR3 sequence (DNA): TGTGCCAGTAGTCGCAGGGGTACAGGGGCCAACGTCCTGACTTTC. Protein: CASSRRGTGANVLTF.

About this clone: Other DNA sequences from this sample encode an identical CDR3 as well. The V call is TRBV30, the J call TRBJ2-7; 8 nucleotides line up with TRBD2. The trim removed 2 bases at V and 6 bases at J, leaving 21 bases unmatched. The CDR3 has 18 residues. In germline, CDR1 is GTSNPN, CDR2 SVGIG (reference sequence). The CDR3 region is CAWSPAEGGRSRPGEQYF. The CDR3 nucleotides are TGTGCCTGGAGTCCAGCGGAAGGCGGGAGGTCCCGGCCTGGCGAGCAGTACTTC.

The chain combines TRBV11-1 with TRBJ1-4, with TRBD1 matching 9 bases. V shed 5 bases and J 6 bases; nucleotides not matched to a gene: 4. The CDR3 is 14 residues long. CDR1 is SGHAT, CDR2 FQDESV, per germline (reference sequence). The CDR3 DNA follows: TGTGCCAGCAGCCCGTGGACAGGGGATGAAAAACTGTTTTTT. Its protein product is CASSPWTGDEKLFF.

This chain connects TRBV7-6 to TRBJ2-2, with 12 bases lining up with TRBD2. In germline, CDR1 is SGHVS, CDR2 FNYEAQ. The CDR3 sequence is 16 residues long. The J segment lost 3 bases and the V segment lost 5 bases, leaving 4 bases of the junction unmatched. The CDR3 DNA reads TGTGCCAGCAGCCCAGGACTAGCGGGATACACCGGGGAGCTGTTTTTT. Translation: CASSPGLAGYTGELFF.

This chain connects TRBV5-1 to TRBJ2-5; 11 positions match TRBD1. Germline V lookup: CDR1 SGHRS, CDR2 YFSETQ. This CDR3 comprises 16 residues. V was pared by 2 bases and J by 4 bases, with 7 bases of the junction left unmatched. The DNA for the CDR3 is TGCGCCAGCAGCTTAGGACAGGGGGCAGCCCCAGAGACCCAGTACTTC. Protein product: CASSLGQGAAPETQYF.

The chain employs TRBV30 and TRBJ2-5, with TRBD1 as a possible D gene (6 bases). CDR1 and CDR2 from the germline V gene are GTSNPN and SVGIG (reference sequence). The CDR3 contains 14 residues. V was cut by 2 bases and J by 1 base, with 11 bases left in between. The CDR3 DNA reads TGTGCCTGGAGTAGCGGACAGATCCAAGAGACCCAGTACTTC. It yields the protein CAWSSGQIQETQYF.

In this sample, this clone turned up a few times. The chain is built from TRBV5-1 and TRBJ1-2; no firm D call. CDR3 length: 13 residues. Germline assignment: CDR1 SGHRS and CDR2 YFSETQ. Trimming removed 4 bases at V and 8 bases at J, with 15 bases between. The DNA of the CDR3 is TGCGCCAGCAGCGTGGACCCCTCGGGAGGCTACACCTTC. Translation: CASSVDPSGGYTF.

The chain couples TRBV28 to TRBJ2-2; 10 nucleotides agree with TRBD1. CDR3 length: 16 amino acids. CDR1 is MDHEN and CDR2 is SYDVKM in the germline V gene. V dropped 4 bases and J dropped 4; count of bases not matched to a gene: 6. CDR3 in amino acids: CASSSPGQGFTGELFF. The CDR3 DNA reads TGTGCCAGCAGTTCTCCGGGACAGGGGTTCACCGGGGAGCTGTTTTTT.

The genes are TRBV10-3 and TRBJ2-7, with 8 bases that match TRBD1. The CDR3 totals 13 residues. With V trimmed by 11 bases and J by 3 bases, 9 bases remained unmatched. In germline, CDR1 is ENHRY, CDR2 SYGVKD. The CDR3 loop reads CAVSGTGNYEQYF. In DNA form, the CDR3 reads TGTGCCGTTTCCGGGACAGGAAACTACGAGCAGTACTTC.

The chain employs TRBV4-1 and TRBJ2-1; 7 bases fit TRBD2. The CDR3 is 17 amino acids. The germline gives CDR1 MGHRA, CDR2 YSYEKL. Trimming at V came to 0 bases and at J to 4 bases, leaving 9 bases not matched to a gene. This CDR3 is CASSQDRAGVGYNEQFF. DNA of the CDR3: TGCGCCAGCAGCCAAGATCGGGCGGGAGTGGGGTACAATGAGCAGTTCTTC.

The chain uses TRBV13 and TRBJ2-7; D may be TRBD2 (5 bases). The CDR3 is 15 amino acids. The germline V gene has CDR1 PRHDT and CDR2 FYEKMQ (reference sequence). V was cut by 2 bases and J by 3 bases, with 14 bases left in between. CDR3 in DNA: TGTGCCAGCAGCTTAAATTTTGGGAGAGGCTACGAGCAGTACTTC. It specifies CASSLNFGRGYEQYF.

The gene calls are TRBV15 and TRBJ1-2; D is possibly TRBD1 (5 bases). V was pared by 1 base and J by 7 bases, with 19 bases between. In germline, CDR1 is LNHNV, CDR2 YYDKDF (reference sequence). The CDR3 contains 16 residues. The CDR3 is CATSRGPRASEPGYTF. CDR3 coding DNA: TGTGCCACCAGCAGAGGTCCCAGGGCATCCGAGCCTGGCTACACCTTC.

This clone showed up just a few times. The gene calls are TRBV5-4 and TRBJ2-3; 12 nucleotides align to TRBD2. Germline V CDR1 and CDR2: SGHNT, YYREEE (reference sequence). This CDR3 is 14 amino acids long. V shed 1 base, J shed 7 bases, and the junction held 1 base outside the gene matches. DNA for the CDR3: TGTGCCAGCAGCTTGCTAGCGGGAGGGAATACGCAGTATTTT. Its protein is CASSLLAGGNTQYF.

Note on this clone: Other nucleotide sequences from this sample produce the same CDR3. CDR3 in DNA: TGTGCCAGTTCAGGGAACAATCAGCCCCAGCATTTT. As protein: CASSGNNQPQHF. This chain uses TRBV2 with TRBJ1-5; TRBD1 is a possible D gene (5 bases). V shed 9 bases and J shed 3 bases, with 9 bases lying between them. Germline V lookup: CDR1 SNHLY, CDR2 FYNNEI. There are 12 residues in the CDR3.

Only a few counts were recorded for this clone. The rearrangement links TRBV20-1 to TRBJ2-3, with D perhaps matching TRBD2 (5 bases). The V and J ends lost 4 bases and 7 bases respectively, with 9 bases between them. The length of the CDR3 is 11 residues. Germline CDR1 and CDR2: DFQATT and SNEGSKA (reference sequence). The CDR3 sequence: CSATGENTQYF. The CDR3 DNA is TGCAGTGCTACTGGGGAGAATACGCAGTATTTT.

CDR3 amino acids: CASSAGALNTEAFF. The CDR3 nucleotides are TGTGCCAGCAGCGCTGGGGCCTTGAACACTGAAGCTTTCTTT. The chain joins TRBV7-9 to TRBJ1-1, with a possible D match to TRBD1 (5 bases). Germline V gene data show CDR1 as SEHNR and CDR2 as FQNEAQ (reference sequence). The CDR3 runs 14 residues. The V end was cut by 5 bases, the J end by 0 bases, with 10 bases between.

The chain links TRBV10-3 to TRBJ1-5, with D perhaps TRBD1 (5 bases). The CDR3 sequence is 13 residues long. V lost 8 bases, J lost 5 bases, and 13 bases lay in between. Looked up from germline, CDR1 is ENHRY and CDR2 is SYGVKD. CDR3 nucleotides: TGTGCCATCTCGGTGATGACAGATCAGCCCCAGCATTTT. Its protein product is CAISVMTDQPQHF.

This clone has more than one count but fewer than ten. CDR3 nucleotides: TGCAGCGTCCGGACAGGGGGCTACAATCAGCCCCAGCATTTT. This codes for CSVRTGGYNQPQHF. The V and J genes are TRBV29-1 and TRBJ1-5, with 11 bases identical to TRBD1. CDR1 is SQVTM, CDR2 ANQGSEA, per germline. V lost 6 bases and J lost 3; bases outside the gene matches: 4. The CDR3 length is 14 residues.

CDR3 protein: CASSRTSGSTHEQYF. In nucleotides, the CDR3 is TGCGCCAGCAGCAGGACTAGCGGGAGTACCCACGAGCAGTACTTC. This chain connects TRBV5-1 to TRBJ2-7, with 13 positions matching TRBD2. Trimming took 4 bases from V and 5 from J; bases not matched to a gene: 6. Germline V lookup: CDR1 SGHRS, CDR2 YFSETQ. This CDR3 region has 15 residues.

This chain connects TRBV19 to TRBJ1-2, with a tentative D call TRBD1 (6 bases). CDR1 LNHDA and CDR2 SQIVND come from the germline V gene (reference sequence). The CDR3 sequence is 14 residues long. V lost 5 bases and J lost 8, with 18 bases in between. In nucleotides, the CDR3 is TGTGCCAGTAGTGCCGTTCCCCAGGGGCCCGGCTACACCTTC. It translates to CASSAVPQGPGYTF.

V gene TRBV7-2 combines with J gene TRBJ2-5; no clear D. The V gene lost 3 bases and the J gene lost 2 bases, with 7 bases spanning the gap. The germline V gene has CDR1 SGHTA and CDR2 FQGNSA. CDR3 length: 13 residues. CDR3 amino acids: CASSFQAQETQYF. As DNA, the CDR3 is TGTGCCAGCAGCTTCCAGGCACAAGAGACCCAGTACTTC. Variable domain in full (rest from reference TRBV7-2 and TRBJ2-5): GAGVSQSPSNKVTEKGKDVELRCDPISGHTALYWYRQSLGQGLEFLIYFQGNSAPDKSGLPSDRFSAERTGGSVSTLTIQRTQQEDSAVYLCASSFQAQETQYFGPGTRLLVL.

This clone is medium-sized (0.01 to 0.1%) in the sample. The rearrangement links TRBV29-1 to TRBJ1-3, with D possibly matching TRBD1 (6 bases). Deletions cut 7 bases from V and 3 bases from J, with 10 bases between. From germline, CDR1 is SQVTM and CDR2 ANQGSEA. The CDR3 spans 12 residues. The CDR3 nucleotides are TGCAGCGCTTTGACAGGTGGAAACACCATATATTTT. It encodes CSALTGGNTIYF.

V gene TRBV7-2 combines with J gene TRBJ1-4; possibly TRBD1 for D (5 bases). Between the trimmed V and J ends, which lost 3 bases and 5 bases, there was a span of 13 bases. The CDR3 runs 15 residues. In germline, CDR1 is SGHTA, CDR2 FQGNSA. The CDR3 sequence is CASSFDGGLNEKLFF. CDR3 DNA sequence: TGTGCCAGCAGCTTTGATGGGGGGTTGAATGAAAAACTGTTTTTT.

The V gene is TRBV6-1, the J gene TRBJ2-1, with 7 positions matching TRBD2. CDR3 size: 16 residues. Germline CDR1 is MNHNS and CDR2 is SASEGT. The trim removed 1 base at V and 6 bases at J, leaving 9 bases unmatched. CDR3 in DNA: TGTGCCAGCAGTGAAGGAGCGGGCGGGAGCGGCAATGAGCAGTTCTTC. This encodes CASSEGAGGSGNEQFF.

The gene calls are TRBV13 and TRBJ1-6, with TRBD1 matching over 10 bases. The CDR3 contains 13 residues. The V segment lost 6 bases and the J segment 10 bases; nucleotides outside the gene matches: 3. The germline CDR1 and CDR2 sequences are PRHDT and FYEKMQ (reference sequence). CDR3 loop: CASRTGGRSPLHF. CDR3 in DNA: TGTGCCAGCAGGACAGGGGGCCGATCACCCCTCCACTTT. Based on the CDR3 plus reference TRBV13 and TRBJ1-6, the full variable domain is AAGVIQSPRHLIKEKRETATLKCYPIPRHDTVYWYQQGPGQDPQFLISFYEKMQSDKGSIPDRFSAQQFSDYHSELNMSSLELGDSALYFCASRTGGRSPLHFGNGTRLTVT.

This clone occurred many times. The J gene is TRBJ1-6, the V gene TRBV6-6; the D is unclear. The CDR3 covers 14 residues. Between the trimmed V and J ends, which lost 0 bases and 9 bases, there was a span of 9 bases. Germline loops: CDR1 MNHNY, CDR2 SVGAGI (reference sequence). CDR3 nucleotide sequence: TGTGCCAGCAGTTACTCTCCAGATTCTTCACCCCTCCACTTT. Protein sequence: CASSYSPDSSPLHF.

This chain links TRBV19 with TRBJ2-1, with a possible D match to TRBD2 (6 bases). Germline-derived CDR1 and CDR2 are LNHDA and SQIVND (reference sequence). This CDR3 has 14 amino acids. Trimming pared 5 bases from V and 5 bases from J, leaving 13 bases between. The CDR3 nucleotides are TGTGCCAGTAGTGCACCTTGGGGGGACAATGAGCAGTTCTTC. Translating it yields CASSAPWGDNEQFF.

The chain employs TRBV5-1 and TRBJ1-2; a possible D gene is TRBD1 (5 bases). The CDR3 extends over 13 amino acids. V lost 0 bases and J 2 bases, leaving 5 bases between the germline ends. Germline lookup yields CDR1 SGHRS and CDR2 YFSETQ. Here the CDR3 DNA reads TGCGCCAGCAGCTTGGCAGGGAACTATGGCTACACCTTC. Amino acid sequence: CASSLAGNYGYTF.

The CDR3 sequence is CAWSPGQANQETQYF. In DNA, the CDR3 is TGTGCCTGGAGCCCGGGACAGGCTAACCAAGAGACCCAGTACTTC. The chain couples TRBV30 to TRBJ2-5; 8 nucleotides agree with TRBD1. The CDR3 covers 15 residues. Trimming cost V 3 bases and J 0 bases; bases outside gene matches: 6. Germline V gene data show CDR1 as GTSNPN and CDR2 as SVGIG (reference sequence).

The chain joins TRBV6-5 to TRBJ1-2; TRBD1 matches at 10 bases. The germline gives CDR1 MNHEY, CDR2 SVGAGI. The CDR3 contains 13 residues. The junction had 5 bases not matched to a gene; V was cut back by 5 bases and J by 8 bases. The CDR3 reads CASSRDRGGGYTF. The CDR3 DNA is TGTGCCAGCAGTCGGGACAGGGGCGGAGGCTACACCTTC.

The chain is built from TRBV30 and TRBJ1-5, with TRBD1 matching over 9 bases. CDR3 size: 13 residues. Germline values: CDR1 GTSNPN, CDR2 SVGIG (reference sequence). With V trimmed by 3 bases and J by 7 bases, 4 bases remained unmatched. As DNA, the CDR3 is TGTGCCTGGAGCCGGGACAGGGAACAGCCCCAGCATTTT. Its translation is CAWSRDREQPQHF.